This entry features one T cell receptor beta chain sequence. Its antigen is currently unknown. V dropped 5 bases and J dropped 2; count of bases not matched to a gene: 1. CDR3 length: 13 residues. Germline-derived CDR1 and CDR2 are LGHNT and FRNRAP. The source of the sample is a study of T cells in Graves' hyperthyroidism and ophthalmopathy. Study-level background: The blood sample was taken at first diagnosis, before treatment began. Study-wide findings and caveats: Separation of ophthalmopathy from stable hyperthyroidism was achieved by a 13 V-J model. Researchers found most expanded thyroid clonotypes above 0.001 in blood as well.

The blood sample predates any ophthalmopathy symptoms, coming from first hyperthyroidism diagnosis. TCR beta CDR3 region amplification was performed from RNA transcripts. TCR CDR3 regions were first amplified by RT-PCR with HTBI primers. TCRdb re-derived calls from the multiplex PCR reads in MiXCR, one entry per CDR3 protein. The data show 350,000 to 450,000 distinct CDR3 sequences, with about a sixth seen just once and about a third held by the top ten. The chain joins TRBV12-5 to TRBJ2-5; 8 bases are shared with TRBD1. This clonotype originated in a young woman with Graves' hyperthyroidism that later progressed to Graves' ophthalmopathy. Sequenced input: blood. CDR3 residues: CASGRTGQETQYF. The CDR3 DNA reads TGTGCTAGTGGTCGGACAGGGCAAGAGACCCAGTACTTC. The whole variable domain, filled in from reference TRBV12-5 and TRBJ2-5, reads DARVTQTPRHKVTEMGQEVTMRCQPILGHNTVFWYRQTMMQGLELLAYFRNRAPLDDSGMPKDRFSAEMPDATLATLKIQPSEPRDSAVYFCASGRTGQETQYFGPGTRLLVL.